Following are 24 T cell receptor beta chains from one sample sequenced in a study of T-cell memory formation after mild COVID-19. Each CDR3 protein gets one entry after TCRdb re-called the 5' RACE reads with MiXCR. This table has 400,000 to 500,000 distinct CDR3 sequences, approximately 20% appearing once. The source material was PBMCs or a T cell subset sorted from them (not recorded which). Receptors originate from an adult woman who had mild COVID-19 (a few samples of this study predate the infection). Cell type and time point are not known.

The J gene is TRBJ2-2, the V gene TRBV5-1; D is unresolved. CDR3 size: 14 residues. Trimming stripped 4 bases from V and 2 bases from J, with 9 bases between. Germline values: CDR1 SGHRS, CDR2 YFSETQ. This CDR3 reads CASSEGPNTGELFF. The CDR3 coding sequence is TGCGCCAGCAGCGAAGGCCCCAACACCGGGGAGCTGTTTTTT.

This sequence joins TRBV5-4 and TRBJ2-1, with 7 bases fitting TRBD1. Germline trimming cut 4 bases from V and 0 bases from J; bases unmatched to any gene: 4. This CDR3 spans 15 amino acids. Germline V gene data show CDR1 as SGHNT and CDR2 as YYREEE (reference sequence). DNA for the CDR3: TGTGCCAGCAGCGAGGACAGGTTCTCCTACAATGAGCAGTTCTTC. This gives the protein CASSEDRFSYNEQFF.

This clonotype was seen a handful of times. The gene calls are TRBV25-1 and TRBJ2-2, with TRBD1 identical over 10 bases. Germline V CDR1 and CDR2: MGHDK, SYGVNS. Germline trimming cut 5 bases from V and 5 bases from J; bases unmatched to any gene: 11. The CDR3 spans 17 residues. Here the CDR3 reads CASSSDRDRGSTGELFF. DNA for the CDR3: TGTGCCAGCAGTTCAGACAGGGACAGGGGTAGTACCGGGGAGCTGTTTTTT.

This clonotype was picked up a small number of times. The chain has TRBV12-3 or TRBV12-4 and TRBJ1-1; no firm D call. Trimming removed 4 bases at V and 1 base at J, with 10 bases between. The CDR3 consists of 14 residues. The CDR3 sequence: CASSWLLANTEAFF. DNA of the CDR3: TGTGCCAGCAGTTGGTTGTTGGCGAACACTGAAGCTTTCTTT.

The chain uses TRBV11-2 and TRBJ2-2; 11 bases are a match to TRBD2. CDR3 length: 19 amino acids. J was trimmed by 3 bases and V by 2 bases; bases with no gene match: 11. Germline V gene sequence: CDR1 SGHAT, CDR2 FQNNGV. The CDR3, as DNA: TGTGCCAGCAGCTTAAGGAGGATAGCGGGGGGGCTAGACACCGGGGAGCTGTTTTTT. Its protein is CASSLRRIAGGLDTGELFF.

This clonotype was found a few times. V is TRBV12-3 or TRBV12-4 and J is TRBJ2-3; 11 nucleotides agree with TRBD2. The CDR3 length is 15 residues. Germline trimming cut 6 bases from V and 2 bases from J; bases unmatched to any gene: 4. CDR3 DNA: TGTGCCAGCAGACTAGCGGGAGACCCCACAGATACGCAGTATTTT. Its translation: CASRLAGDPTDTQYF.

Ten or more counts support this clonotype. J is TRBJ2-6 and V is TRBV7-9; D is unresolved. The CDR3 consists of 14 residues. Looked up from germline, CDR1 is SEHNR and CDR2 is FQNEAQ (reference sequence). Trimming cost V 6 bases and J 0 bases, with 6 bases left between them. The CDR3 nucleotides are TGTGCCAGCAGAAGTCTCTCTGGGGCCAACGTCCTGACTTTC. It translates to CASRSLSGANVLTF. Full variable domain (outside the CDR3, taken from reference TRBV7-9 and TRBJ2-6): DTGVSQNPRHKITKRGQNVTFRCDPISEHNRLYWYRQTLGQGPEFLTYFQNEAQLEKSRLLSDRFSAERPKGSFSTLEIQRTEQGDSAMYLCASRSLSGANVLTFGAGSRLTVL.

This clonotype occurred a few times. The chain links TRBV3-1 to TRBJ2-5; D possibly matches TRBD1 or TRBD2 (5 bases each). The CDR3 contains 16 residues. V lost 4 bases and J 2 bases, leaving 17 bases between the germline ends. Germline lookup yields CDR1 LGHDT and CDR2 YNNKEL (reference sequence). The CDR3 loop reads CASSLKGRDPQETQYF. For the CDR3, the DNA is TGTGCCAGCAGCCTGAAAGGAAGGGACCCACAAGAGACCCAGTACTTC.

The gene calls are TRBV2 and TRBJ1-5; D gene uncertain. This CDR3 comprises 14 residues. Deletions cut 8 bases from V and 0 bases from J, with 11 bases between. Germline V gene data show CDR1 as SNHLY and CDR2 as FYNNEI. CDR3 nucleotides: TGTGCCAGCCGCGGGGAGTCTAGCAATCAGCCCCAGCATTTT. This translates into CASRGESSNQPQHF. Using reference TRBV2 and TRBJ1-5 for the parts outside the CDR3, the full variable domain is EPEVTQTPSHQVTQMGQEVILRCVPISNHLYFYWYRQILGQKVEFLVSFYNNEISEKSEIFDDQFSVERPDGSNFTLKIRSTKLEDSAMYFCASRGESSNQPQHFGDGTRLSIL.

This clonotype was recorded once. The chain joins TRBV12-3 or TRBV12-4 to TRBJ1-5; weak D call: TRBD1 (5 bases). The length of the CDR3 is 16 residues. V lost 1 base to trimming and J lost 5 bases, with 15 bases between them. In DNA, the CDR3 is TGTGCCAGCAGTTTAGGGCCAGGGAGAGCGGATCAGCCCCAGCATTTT. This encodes CASSLGPGRADQPQHF.

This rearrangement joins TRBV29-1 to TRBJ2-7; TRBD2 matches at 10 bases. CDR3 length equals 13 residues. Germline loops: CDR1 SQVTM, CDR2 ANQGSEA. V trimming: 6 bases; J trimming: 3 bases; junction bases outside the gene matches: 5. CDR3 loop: CSVEREGSYEQYF. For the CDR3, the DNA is TGCAGCGTGGAGCGGGAGGGCAGCTACGAGCAGTACTTC.

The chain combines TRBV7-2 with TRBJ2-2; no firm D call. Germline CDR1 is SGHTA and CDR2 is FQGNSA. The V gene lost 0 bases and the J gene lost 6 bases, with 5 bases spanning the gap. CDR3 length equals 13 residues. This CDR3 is CASSLAMAGELFF. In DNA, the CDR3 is TGTGCCAGCAGCTTAGCGATGGCCGGGGAGCTGTTTTTT. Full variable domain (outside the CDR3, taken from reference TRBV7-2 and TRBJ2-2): GAGVSQSPSNKVTEKGKDVELRCDPISGHTALYWYRQSLGQGLEFLIYFQGNSAPDKSGLPSDRFSAERTGGSVSTLTIQRTQQEDSAVYLCASSLAMAGELFFGEGSRLTVL.

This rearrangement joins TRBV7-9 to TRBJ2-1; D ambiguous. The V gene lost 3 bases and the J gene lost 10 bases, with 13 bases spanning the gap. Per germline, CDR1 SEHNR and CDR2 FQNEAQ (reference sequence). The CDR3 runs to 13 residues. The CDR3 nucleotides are TGTGCCAGCAGCTTTCCAGCCACGCCGGAGCAGTTCTTC. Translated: CASSFPATPEQFF.

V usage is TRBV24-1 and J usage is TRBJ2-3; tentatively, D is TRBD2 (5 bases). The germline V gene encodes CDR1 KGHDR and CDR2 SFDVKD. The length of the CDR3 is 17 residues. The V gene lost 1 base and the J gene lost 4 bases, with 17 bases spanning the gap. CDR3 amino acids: CATSDFKEASGADTQYF. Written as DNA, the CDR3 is TGTGCCACCAGTGATTTCAAGGAGGCGAGCGGAGCAGATACGCAGTATTTT.

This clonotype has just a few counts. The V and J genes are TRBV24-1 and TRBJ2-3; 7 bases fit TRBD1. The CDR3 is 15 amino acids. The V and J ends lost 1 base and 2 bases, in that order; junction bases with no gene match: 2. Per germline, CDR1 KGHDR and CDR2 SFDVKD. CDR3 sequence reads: CATSDLGTATDTQYF. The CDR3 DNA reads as TGTGCCACCAGTGATTTAGGGACAGCCACAGATACGCAGTATTTT.

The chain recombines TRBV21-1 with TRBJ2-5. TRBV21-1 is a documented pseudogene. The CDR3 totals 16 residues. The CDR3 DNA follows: TGTGCCAGCAGCAAAGTGAAAGGAGAGTACCAAGAGATCCAGTACTTC. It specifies CASSKVKGEYQEIQYF.

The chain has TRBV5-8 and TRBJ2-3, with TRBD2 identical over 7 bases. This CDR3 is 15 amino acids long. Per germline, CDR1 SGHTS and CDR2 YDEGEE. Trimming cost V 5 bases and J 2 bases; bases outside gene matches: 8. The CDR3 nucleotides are TGTGCCAGCAGTTGGGACTACGCCAACACAGATACGCAGTATTTT. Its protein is CASSWDYANTDTQYF.

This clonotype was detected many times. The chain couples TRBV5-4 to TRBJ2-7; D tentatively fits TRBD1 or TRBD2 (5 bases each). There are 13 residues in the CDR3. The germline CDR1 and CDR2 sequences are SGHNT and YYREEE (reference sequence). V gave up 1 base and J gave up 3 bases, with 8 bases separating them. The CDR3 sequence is CASSLNGGYEQYF. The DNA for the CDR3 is TGTGCCAGCAGCTTGAATGGGGGCTACGAGCAGTACTTC.

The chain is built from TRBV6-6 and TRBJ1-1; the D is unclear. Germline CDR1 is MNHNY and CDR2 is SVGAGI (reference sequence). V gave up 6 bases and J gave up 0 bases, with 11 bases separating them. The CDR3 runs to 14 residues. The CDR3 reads CASSVQAVNTEAFF. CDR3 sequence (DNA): TGTGCCAGCAGCGTCCAGGCTGTGAACACTGAAGCTTTCTTT.

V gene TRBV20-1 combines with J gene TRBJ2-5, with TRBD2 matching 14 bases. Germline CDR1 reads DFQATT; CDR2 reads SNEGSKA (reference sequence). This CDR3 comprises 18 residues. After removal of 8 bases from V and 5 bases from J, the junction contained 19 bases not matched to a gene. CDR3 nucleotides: TGCAGTACCCCTTCCCGGGGACTAGCGGGAGAAGGGCGGGAGACCCAGTACTTC. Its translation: CSTPSRGLAGEGRETQYF.

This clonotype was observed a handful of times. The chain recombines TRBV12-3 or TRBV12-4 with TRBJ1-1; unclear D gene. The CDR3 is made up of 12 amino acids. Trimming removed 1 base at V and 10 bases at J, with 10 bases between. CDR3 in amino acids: CASSLGLVAAFF. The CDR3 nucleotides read TGTGCCAGCAGTTTAGGGCTGGTGGCAGCTTTCTTT.

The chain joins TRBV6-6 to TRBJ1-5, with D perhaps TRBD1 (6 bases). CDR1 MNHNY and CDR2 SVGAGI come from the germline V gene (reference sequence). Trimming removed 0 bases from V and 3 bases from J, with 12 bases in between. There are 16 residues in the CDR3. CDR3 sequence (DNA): TGTGCCAGCAGTTACTCCAGAGGGGGTCCCAATCAGCCCCAGCATTTT. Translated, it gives CASSYSRGGPNQPQHF.

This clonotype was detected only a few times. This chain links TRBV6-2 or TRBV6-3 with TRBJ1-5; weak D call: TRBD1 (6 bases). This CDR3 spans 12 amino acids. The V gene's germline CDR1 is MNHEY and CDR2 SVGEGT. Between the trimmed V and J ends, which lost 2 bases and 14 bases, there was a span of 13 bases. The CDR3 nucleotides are TGTGCCAGCAGTTACGAGGGGGTAACAGAGCATTTT. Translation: CASSYEGVTEHF.

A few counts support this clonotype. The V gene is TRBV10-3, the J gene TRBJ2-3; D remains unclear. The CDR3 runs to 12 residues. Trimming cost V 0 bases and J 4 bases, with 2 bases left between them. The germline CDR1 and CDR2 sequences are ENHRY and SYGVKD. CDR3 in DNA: TGTGCCATCAGTGAGTCTTCAGATACGCAGTATTTT. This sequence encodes CAISESSDTQYF.